This T cell receptor beta chain was captured by sequencing in a study of control samples from healthy donors and cancer patients. Here immunoSEQ multiplex PCR was the method, and the copy in TCRdb shows in-frame clones only, minus some. This table holds 80,000 or so clones, under 90% found once. V gave up 3 bases and J gave up 3 bases, with 13 bases separating them. Germline CDR1 reads SNHLY; CDR2 reads FYNNEI. The CDR3 totals 15 residues. The sequence derives from a man aged 45-65 years in good health. Sample: blood. The rearrangement joins TRBV2 to TRBJ2-3; TRBD2 might be the D (6 bases). Written as DNA, the CDR3 is TGTGCCAGCAGTGAGGAGGGCCTGGGTACAGATACGCAGTATTTT. Translation gives CASSEEGLGTDTQYF.